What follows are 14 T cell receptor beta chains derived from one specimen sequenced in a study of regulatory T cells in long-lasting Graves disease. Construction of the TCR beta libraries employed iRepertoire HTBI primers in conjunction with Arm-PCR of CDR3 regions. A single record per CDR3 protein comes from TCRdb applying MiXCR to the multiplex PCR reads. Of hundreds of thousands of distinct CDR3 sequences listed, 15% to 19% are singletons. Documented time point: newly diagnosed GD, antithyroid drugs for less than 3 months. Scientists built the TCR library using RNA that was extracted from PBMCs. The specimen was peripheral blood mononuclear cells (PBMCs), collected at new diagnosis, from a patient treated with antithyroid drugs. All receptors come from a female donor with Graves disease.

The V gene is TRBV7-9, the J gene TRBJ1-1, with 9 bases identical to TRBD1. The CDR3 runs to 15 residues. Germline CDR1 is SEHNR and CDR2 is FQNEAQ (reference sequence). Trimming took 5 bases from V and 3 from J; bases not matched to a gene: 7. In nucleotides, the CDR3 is TGTGCCAGCAGCCACACAGGGGGCAAAGACACTGAAGCTTTCTTT. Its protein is CASSHTGGKDTEAFF.

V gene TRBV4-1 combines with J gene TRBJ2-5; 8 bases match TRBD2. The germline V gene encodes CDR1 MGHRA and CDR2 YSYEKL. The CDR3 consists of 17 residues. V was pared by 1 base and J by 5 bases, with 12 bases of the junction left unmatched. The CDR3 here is CASSQVLADLSGETQYF. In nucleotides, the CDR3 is TGCGCCAGCAGCCAAGTACTAGCGGACCTCTCCGGGGAGACCCAGTACTTC.

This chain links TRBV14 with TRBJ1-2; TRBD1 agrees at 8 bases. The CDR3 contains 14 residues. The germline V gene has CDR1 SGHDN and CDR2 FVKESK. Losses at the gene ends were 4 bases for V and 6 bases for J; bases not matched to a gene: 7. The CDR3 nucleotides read TGTGCCAGCAGCCCTACTTCGGACAGGGATGGCTACACCTTC. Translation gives CASSPTSDRDGYTF.

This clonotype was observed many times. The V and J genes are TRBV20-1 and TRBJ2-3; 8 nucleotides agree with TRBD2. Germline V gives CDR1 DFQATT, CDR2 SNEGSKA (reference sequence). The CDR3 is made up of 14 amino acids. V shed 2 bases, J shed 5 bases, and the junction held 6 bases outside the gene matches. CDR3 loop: CSARKRELGDTQYF. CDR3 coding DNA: TGCAGTGCTAGAAAGCGGGAGCTAGGAGATACGCAGTATTTT.

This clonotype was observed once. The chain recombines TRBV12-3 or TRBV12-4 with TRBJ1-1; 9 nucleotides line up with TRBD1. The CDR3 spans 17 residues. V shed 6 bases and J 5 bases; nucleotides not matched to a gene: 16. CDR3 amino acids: CASSETGGRPGGTEAFF. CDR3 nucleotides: TGTGCCAGCAGCGAGACAGGGGGGCGCCCCGGTGGGACTGAAGCTTTCTTT.

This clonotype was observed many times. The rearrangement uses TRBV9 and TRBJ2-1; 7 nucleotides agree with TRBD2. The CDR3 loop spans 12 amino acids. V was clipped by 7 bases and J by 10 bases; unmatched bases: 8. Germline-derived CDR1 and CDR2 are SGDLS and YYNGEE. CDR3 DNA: TGTGCCAGCGGAGGGAGGGGTAACGAGCAGTTCTTC. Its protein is CASGGRGNEQFF.

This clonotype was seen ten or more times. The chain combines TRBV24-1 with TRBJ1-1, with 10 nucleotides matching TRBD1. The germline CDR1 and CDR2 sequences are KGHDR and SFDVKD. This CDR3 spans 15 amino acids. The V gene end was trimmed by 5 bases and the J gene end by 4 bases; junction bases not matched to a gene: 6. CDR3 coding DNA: TGTGCCACCAGTGCTGCGGACAGGGGGAGCACTGAAGCTTTCTTT. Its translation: CATSAADRGSTEAFF.

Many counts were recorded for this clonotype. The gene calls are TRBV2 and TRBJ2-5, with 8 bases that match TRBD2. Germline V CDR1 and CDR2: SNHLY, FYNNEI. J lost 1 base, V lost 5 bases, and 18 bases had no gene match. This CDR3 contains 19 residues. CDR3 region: CASSFHNRASAGGQETQYF. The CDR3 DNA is TGTGCCAGCAGTTTCCACAACCGAGCTTCGGCGGGGGGCCAAGAGACCCAGTACTTC.

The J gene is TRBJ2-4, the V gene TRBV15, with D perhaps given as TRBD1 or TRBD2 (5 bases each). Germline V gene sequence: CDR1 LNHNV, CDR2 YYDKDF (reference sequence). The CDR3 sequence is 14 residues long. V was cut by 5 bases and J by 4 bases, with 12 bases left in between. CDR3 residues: CATSPNEGKNIQYF. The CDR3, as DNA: TGTGCCACCAGCCCAAATGAGGGGAAAAACATTCAGTACTTC.

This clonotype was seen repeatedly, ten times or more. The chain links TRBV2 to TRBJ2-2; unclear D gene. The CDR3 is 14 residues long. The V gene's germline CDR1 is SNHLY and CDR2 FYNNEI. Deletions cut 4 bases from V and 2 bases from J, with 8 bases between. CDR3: CASSARPNTGELFF. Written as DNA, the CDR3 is TGTGCCAGCAGTGCTAGACCCAACACCGGGGAGCTGTTTTTT.

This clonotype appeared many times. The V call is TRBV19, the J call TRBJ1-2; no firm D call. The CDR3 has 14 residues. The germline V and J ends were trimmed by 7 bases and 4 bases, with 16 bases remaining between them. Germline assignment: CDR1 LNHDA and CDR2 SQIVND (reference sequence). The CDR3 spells CASNPSAQSYGYTF. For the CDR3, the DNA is TGTGCCAGTAACCCTAGCGCCCAGAGCTATGGCTACACCTTC.

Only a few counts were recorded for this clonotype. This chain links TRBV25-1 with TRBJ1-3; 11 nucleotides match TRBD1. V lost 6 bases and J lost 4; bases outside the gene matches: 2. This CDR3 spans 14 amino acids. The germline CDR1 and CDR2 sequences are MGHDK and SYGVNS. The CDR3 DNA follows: TGTGCCAGCAGGGGACAGGGGGGGGGAAACACCATATATTTT. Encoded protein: CASRGQGGGNTIYF. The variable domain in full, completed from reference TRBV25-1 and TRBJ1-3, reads EADIYQTPRYLVIGTGKKITLECSQTMGHDKMYWYQQDPGMELHLIHYSYGVNSTEKGDLSSESTVSRIRTEHFPLTLESARPSHTSQYLCASRGQGGGNTIYFGEGSWLTVV.

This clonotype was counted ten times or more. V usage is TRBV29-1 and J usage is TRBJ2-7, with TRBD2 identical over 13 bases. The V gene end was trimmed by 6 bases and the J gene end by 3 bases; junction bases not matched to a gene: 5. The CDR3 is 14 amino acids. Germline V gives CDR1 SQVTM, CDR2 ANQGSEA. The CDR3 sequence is CSVGLAGVYYEQYF. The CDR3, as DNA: TGCAGCGTCGGACTAGCGGGAGTTTACTACGAGCAGTACTTC.

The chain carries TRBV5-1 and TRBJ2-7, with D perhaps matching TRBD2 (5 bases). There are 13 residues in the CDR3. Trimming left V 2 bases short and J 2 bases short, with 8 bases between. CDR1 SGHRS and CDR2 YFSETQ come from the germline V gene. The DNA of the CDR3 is TGCGCCAGCAGCTTTGACGGGACCTACGAGCAGTACTTC. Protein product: CASSFDGTYEQYF.